This T cell receptor beta chain is from a study of T cells expressing NK-cell markers. Across the study: Seven of eight sequenced donors tested HCMV-seropositive; one tested seronegative. Findings and limits, study-wide: Questions lingered over whether expanded NKG2C+ T cell clones were HCMV-specific. One observes that, in several donors, these clonotypes were also the leading ones within the CD3+CD56-NKG2C+ fraction.

UMIs were included in TCR beta cDNA generated by 5'RACE template switching. With the 5' RACE reads reprocessed, TCRdb shows one record per CDR3 protein and no DNA. This sample contains about 400,000 distinct CDR3 sequences. On this clonotype itself: What it binds is unknown.

This CDR3 has 19 amino acids. Germline V lookup: CDR1 MNHEY, CDR2 SMNVEV (reference sequence). The chain recombines TRBV27 with TRBJ2-2; checking the TCRdb D call of TRBD2 is not possible without DNA. Sequencing used blood T cells: a sorted CD56 or NKG2C T cell subset, CD4+ or CD8+ T cells, or bulk PBMC T cells (not recorded which). This sequence originates from a woman between 45 and 65 years old in good health. The CDR3 is CASSSGTSGRTRRTGELFF.